This T cell receptor beta chain was identified in a study of identical twins. V dropped 4 bases and J dropped 3 bases, with 10 bases sitting between them. CDR1 SGHRS and CDR2 YFSETQ come from the germline V gene. CDR3 size: 14 residues. A universal primer site was created by template switching, with the cDNA bearing unique molecular identifiers. TCRdb used MiXCR to reprocess the 5' RACE reads, holding one entry per CDR3 protein. This table holds over 550,000 distinct CDR3 sequences, under 8.5% found once. Healthy Caucasians were all of the donors. This clonotype occurred many times. The antigen remains undetermined. Findings and caveats of the study: The same donors were not followed; conclusions instead depended on cross-sectional statistical analysis.

These same data were also listed under a study on yellow fever vaccine responses in identical twins.

The sample was PBMCs. The clonotype originates from a woman aged 18-35 years in good health. V is TRBV5-1 and J is TRBJ2-2; D is perhaps TRBD1 (6 bases). CDR3 in amino acids: CASSPNRDTGELFF. The CDR3 bases are TGCGCCAGCAGCCCGAACAGGGACACCGGGGAGCTGTTTTTT.